This T cell receptor (beta chain) was obtained from a study of T cell clones after liver transplantation. V shed 2 bases, J shed 4 bases, and the junction held 16 bases outside the gene matches. From germline, CDR1 is SGHRS and CDR2 YFSETQ. This CDR3 has 19 amino acids. The protocol was immunoSEQ multiplex PCR, while the TCRdb copy is restricted to in-frame clones and leaves out a portion. In the table there are more than 75,000 clones, 80% to 85% of which are singletons. The TCR sequence derives from a human patient who received a liver transplant. Some T cells may have originated in the graft donor. Sample: CD4+ T cells from blood, taken approximately 45 months after liver transplant. This chain uses TRBV5-1 with TRBJ2-5, with 11 positions matching TRBD2. The CDR3 here is CASSLGVLSSGRVGETQYF. DNA of the CDR3: TGCGCCAGCAGCTTAGGTGTATTAAGTAGCGGGAGGGTTGGAGAGACCCAGTACTTC.